These T cell receptor beta chains were read from a single sample in a study of T cells in Graves' hyperthyroidism and ophthalmopathy. Each CDR3 protein is one row after TCRdb ran MiXCR on the multiplex PCR reads. This table holds around 540,000 distinct CDR3 sequences, about 16% found once. The sequencing input was blood. These receptors came from a woman in her twenties or thirties with Graves' ophthalmopathy. CDR3s include the opening cysteine and the closing phenylalanine or tryptophan. D genes are given only for firm matches.

v_gene	len	j_gene	d_gene	CDR3aa
TRBV5-1	14	TRBJ2-5	-	CASSLVEGEETQYF
TRBV18	17	TRBJ2-3	TRBD2	CASSHGTSGSGTDTQYF
TRBV7-2	12	TRBJ1-3	-	CASSPRGNTIYF
TRBV2	17	TRBJ2-1	-	CASTRRLGQGISNEQFF
TRBV20-1	16	TRBJ2-1	TRBD2	CSATSRGTSGNNEQFF
TRBV7-2	16	TRBJ2-1	-	CASSGHDSSSYNEQFF
TRBV12-3/TRBV12-4	15	TRBJ2-4	-	CASSLVRAMRNIQYF
TRBV12-3/TRBV12-4	16	TRBJ2-1	TRBD2	CASSFLAGGPYNEQFF
TRBV28	15	TRBJ2-7	-	CASSAGQIYRSEQYF
TRBV6-4	13	TRBJ2-1	-	CASSNGGSDEQFF